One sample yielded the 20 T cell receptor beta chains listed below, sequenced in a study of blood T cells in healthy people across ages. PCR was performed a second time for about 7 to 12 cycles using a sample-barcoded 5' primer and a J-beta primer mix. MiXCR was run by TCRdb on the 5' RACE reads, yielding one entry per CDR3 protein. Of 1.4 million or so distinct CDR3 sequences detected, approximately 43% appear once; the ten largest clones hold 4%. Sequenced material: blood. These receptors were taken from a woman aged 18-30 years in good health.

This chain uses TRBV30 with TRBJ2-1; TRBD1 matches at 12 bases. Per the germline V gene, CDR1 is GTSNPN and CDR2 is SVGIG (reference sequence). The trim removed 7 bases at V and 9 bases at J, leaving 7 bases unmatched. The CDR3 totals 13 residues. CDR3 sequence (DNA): TGTGCCTATCCCGGGACAGGGGGCCGTGAGCAGTTCTTC. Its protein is CAYPGTGGREQFF.

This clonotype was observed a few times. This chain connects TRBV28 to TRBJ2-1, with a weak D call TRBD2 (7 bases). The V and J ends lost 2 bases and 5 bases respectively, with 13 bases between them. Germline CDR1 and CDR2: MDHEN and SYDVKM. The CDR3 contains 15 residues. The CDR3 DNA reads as TGTGCCAGCAGTTTAGGGGGGGGGCCTGACAATGAGCAGTTCTTC. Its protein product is CASSLGGGPDNEQFF.

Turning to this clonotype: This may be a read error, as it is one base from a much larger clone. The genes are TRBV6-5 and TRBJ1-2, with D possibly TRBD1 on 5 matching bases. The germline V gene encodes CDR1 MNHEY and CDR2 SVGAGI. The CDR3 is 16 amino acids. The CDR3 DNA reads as TGTGTCAGCAGGGACTTCGGGGGGAACCTAGCCTATGGCTACACCTTC. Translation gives CVSRDFGGNLAYGYTF.

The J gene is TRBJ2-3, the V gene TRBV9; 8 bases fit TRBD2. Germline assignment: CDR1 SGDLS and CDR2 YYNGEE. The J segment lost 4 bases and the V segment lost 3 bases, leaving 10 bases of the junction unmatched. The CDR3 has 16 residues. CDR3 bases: TGTGCCAGCAGCGAATCCCGGGGGGGGACACCAGATACGCAGTATTTT. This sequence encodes CASSESRGGTPDTQYF.

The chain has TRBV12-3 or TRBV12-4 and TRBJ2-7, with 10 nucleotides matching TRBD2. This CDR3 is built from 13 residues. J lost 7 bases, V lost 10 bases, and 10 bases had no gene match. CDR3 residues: CATRTSGNNEQYF. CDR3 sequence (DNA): TGTGCCACCCGGACTAGCGGAAACAATGAGCAGTACTTC.

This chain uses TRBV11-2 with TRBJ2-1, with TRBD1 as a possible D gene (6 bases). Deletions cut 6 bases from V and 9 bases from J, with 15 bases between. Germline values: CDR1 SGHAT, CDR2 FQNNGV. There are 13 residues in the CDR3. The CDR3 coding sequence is TGTGCCAGCAGTCGGGACATTAGCAGTGAGCAGTTCTTC. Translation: CASSRDISSEQFF.

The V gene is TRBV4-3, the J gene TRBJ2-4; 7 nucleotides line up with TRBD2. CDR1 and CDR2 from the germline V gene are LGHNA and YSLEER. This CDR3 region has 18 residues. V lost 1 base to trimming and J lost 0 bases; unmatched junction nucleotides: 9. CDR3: CASSQAPSGALAKNIQYF. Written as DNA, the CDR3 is TGCGCCAGCAGCCAAGCCCCAAGCGGGGCCCTAGCCAAAAACATTCAGTACTTC.

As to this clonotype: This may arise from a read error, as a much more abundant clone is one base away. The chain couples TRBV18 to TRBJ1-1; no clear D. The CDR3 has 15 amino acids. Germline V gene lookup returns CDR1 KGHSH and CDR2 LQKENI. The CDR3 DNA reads TGTGCCGGCTCACCATATCAGGATTCGAACACTGAAGCTTTCTTT. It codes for CAGSPYQDSNTEAFF.

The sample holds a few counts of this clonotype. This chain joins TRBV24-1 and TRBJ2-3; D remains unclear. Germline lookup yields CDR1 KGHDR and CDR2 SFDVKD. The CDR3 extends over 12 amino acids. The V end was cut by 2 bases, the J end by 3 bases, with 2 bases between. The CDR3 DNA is TGTGCCACCAGTGATTGGACAGATACGCAGTATTTT. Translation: CATSDWTDTQYF.

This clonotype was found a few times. DNA for the CDR3: TGTGCCAGCAGACGACAGGGGGGCCCCCTGAACACTGAAGCTTTCTTT. It codes for CASRRQGGPLNTEAFF. The V gene is TRBV6-5, the J gene TRBJ1-1; TRBD1 matches 9 bases. Germline CDR1 is MNHEY and CDR2 is SVGAGI. This CDR3 is 16 amino acids long. Unmatched junction bases numbered 8, after V lost 6 bases and J lost 0 bases.

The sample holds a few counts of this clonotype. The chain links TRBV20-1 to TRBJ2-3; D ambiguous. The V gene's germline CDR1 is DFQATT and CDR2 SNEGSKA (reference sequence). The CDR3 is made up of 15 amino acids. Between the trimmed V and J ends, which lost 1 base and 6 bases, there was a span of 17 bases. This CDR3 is CSARGGWAPWDTQYF. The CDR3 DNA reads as TGCAGTGCTAGAGGGGGATGGGCACCGTGGGATACGCAGTATTTT.

The CDR3 nucleotides are TGTGCCAGCAGCTCCTCCCACACAAGGGACGAGACCCAGTACTTC. It codes for CASSSSHTRDETQYF. This chain links TRBV7-9 with TRBJ2-7; possibly TRBD1 or TRBD2 for D (5 bases each). TRBJ2-5 matches the DNA end more closely, so the J call is doubtful. This CDR3 is 15 amino acids long. The germline V gene has CDR1 SEHNR and CDR2 FQNEAQ (reference sequence).

The CDR3 coding sequence is TGTGCCAGCAACCCGGACAGGGGGACCCTCGAGCAGTACTTC. This codes for CASNPDRGTLEQYF. The chain couples TRBV6-5 to TRBJ2-5, with 10 nucleotides matching TRBD1. The tail of the sequence fits TRBJ2-7 better, so the J call may be wrong. Germline values: CDR1 MNHEY, CDR2 SVGAGI. This CDR3 contains 14 residues.

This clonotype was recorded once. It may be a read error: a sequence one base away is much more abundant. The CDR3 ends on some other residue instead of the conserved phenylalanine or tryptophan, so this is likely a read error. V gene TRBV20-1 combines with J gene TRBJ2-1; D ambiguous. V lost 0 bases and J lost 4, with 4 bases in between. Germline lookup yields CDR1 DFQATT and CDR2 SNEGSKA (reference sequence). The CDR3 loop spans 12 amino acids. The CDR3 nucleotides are TGCAGTGCTAGAGATCTTTACAATGAGCAGTTCTTA. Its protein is CSARDLYNEQFL.

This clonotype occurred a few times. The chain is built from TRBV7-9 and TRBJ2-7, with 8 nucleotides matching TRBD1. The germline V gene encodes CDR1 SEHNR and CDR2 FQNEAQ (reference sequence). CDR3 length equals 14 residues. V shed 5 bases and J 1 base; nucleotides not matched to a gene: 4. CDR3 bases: TGTGCCAGCAGCATCTGGACAGGGTCCTACGAGCAGTACTTC. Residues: CASSIWTGSYEQYF. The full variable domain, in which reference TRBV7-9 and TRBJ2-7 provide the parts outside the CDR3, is DTGVSQNPRHKITKRGQNVTFRCDPISEHNRLYWYRQTLGQGPEFLTYFQNEAQLEKSRLLSDRFSAERPKGSFSTLEIQRTEQGDSAMYLCASSIWTGSYEQYFGPGTRLTVT.

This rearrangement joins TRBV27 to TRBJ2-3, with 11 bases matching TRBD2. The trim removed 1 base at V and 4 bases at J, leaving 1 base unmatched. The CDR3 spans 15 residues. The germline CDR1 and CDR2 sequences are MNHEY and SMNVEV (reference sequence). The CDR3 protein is CASSLLTSGADTQYF. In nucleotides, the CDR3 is TGTGCCAGCAGTTTATTGACTAGCGGGGCAGATACGCAGTATTTT.

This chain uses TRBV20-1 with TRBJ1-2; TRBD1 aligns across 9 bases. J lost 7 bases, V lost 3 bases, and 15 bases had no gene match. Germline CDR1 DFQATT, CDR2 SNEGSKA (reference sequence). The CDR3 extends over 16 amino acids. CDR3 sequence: CSARSGQGLAQLGYTF. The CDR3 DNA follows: TGCAGTGCTAGGTCGGGACAGGGATTGGCTCAACTTGGCTACACCTTC.

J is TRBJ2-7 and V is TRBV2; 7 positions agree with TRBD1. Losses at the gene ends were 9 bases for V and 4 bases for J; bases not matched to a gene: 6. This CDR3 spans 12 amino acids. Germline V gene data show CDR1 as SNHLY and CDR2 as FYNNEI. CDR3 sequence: CARSKGQYEQYF. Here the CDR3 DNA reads TGTGCCAGATCCAAGGGACAGTACGAGCAGTACTTC.

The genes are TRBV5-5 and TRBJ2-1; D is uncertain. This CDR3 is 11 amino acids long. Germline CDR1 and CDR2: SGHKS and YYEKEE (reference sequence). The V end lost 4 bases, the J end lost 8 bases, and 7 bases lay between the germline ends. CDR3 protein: CASSVVDEQFF. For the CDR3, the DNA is TGTGCCAGCAGCGTGGTTGATGAGCAGTTCTTC. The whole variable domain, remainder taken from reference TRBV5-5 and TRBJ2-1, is DAGVTQSPTHLIKTRGQQVTLRCSPISGHKSVSWYQQVLGQGPQFIFQYYEKEERGRGNFPDRFSARQFPNYSSELNVNALLLGDSALYLCASSVVDEQFFGPGTRLTVL.

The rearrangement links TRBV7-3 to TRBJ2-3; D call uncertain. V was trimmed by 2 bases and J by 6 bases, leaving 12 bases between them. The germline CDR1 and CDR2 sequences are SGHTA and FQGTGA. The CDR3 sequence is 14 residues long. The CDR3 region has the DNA TGTGCCAGCAGCTTAGGACCACCCCACGATACGCAGTATTTT. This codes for CASSLGPPHDTQYF.